This TCR beta chain was captured by sequencing in a study of blood T cell repertoires in COVID-19. Germline V gene data show CDR1 as SGHNT and CDR2 as YENEEA. J gave up 1 base and V 4 bases, and 6 bases lay outside the gene matches. This CDR3 region has 15 residues. TCRdb's table, derived via immunoSEQ multiplex PCR, lists solely in-frame clones and lacks some. This sample has just over 350,000 clones, with approximately 86% found just once. The V call is TRBV11-3, the J call TRBJ2-7; 8 bases match TRBD1. Sequences were obtained from peripheral blood. The TCR originated in a woman aged 55 to 70 with COVID-19, enrolled during active disease. The CDR3, as DNA: TGTGCCAGCAGCTCATGGACAGGGCCGTCCTACGAGCAGTACTTC. Its translation is CASSSWTGPSYEQYF.